This entry is about one T cell receptor beta chain. The data were taken from a study of blood T cell repertoires in COVID-19. Across the whole study: PBMCs, B-cell-depleted T cells, or T cells provided the cDNA or gDNA that made up the material.

Authors' analysis steps: By means of reference gene primer amplification, nucleated cell counts were estimated. Assay used: immunoSEQ multiplex PCR; TCRdb lists only in-frame clones, some missing. V and J calls and clone size are given by that table; D and trimming were obtained from the DNA. The sample yields around 140,000 clones, about 83% seen once. Germline lookup yields CDR1 LGHNA and CDR2 YNFKEQ. The CDR3 runs to 14 residues. With 4 bases clipped from V and 2 bases from J, the junction kept 2 bases outside the gene matches. The gene calls are TRBV4-2 and TRBJ1-2; TRBD1 matches at 9 bases. The sequenced sample consisted of peripheral blood. This sequence was found in a man aged 45-65 years with acute or convalescent COVID-19. For the CDR3, the DNA is TGTGCCAGCAGCCCGGGACAGGGAAACTATGGCTACACCTTC. It translates to CASSPGQGNYGYTF.